Each of the 28 T cell receptor beta chains below was sequenced from the same sample in a study of blood T cell repertoires in COVID-19. The data were produced by immunoSEQ multiplex PCR, yet TCRdb's version contains in-frame clones alone and is incomplete. The table shows about 140,000 clones, with about 82% occurring only once. Sequenced: peripheral blood. Every receptor here comes from a man in his fifties with acute or convalescent COVID-19.

The chain couples TRBV3-1 (or the pseudogene TRBV3-2) to TRBJ1-1; a possible D gene is TRBD1 (6 bases). This CDR3 has 15 amino acids. Germline CDR1 reads LGHDT; CDR2 reads YNNKEL (reference sequence). Trimming left V 5 bases short and J 1 base short, with 14 bases between. The CDR3 region is CASSAQGGGNTEAFF. The CDR3 DNA follows: TGTGCCAGCAGCGCCCAGGGAGGGGGGAACACTGAAGCTTTCTTT.

This rearrangement joins TRBV11-3 to TRBJ2-7; the D is unclear. The CDR3 has 17 residues. V dropped 5 bases and J dropped 2 bases, with 22 bases sitting between them. Germline V gives CDR1 SGHNT, CDR2 YENEEA. This CDR3 is CASSPVVLVSSPYEQYF. CDR3 coding DNA: TGTGCCAGCAGCCCAGTGGTGCTAGTAAGTAGTCCCTACGAGCAGTACTTC.

The chain links TRBV20-1 to TRBJ2-3, with D possibly matching TRBD2 (5 bases). Trimming took off 3 bases at V and 4 bases at J, with 17 bases between the two ends. CDR3 size: 15 residues. CDR1 is DFQATT and CDR2 is SNEGSKA in the germline V gene (reference sequence). The CDR3: CSASRTVPTPDTQYF. CDR3 DNA sequence: TGCAGTGCTAGTAGGACTGTCCCCACGCCAGATACGCAGTATTTT.

CDR3 DNA sequence: TGTGCCAGCAGTTACTCGGGGGGACTAACCTACGAGCAGTACTTC. Protein sequence: CASSYSGGLTYEQYF. The chain has TRBV6-5 and TRBJ2-7; 7 nucleotides match TRBD2. The germline gives CDR1 MNHEY, CDR2 SVGAGI. The CDR3 consists of 15 residues. Trimming at V came to 0 bases and at J to 2 bases, leaving 4 bases not matched to a gene.

The chain has TRBV6-5 and TRBJ2-1, with 7 bases identical to TRBD2. The V segment lost 7 bases and the J segment 4 bases; nucleotides outside the gene matches: 4. The germline CDR1 and CDR2 sequences are MNHEY and SVGAGI. The CDR3 runs 13 residues. DNA for the CDR3: TGTGCCAGCAAGGCTAGCGGATACAATGAGCAGTTCTTC. Translation: CASKASGYNEQFF.

The chain couples TRBV19 to TRBJ2-3; D remains unclear. CDR1 is LNHDA and CDR2 is SQIVND in the germline V gene (reference sequence). CDR3 length: 17 amino acids. With 5 bases removed from V and 1 base from J, the gap between germline ends came to 19 bases. CDR3 sequence reads: CASSFSPVLGGTDTQYF. CDR3 nucleotide sequence: TGTGCCAGTAGTTTCTCCCCAGTGTTGGGCGGCACAGATACGCAGTATTTT.

The chain is built from TRBV11-3 and TRBJ1-1; tentatively, D is TRBD1 (6 bases). The V and J ends lost 5 bases and 1 base respectively, with 14 bases between them. The germline CDR1 and CDR2 sequences are SGHNT and YENEEA. The CDR3 contains 15 residues. The CDR3 loop reads CASSPGTGQNTEAFF. The CDR3 nucleotides are TGTGCCAGCAGCCCGGGAACGGGACAGAACACTGAAGCTTTCTTT. Full variable domain (rest looked up from reference TRBV11-3 and TRBJ1-1): EAGVVQSPRYKIIEKKQPVAFWCNPISGHNTLYWYLQNLGQGPELLIRYENEEAVDDSQLPKDRFSAERLKGVDSTLKIQPAELGDSAVYLCASSPGTGQNTEAFFGQGTRLTVV.

V gene TRBV5-1 combines with J gene TRBJ2-3; D is ambiguous. Germline V gene lookup returns CDR1 SGHRS and CDR2 YFSETQ. There are 16 residues in the CDR3. V was cut by 4 bases and J by 2 bases, with 17 bases left in between. The CDR3 protein is CASSPVMGSATDTQYF. The CDR3 bases are TGCGCCAGCAGCCCGGTCATGGGCTCCGCCACAGATACGCAGTATTTT.

This clone appeared a single time. The genes are TRBV5-6 and TRBJ1-1; no reliable D call. The CDR3 loop spans 14 amino acids. Trimming stripped 2 bases from V and 1 base from J, with 9 bases between. Germline V gene data show CDR1 as SGHDT and CDR2 as YYEEEE. CDR3 loop: CASSFREWNTEAFF. CDR3 nucleotides: TGTGCCAGCAGCTTCCGGGAGTGGAACACTGAAGCTTTCTTT. The entire variable domain, with the rest obtained from reference TRBV5-6 and TRBJ1-1, is as follows: DAGVTQSPTHLIKTRGQQVTLRCSPKSGHDTVSWYQQALGQGPQFIFQYYEEEERQRGNFPDRFSGHQFPNYSSELNVNALLLGDSALYLCASSFREWNTEAFFGQGTRLTVV.

This clone has more than one count but fewer than ten. V and J are TRBV7-9 and TRBJ2-1, with D maybe TRBD2 (5 bases). V was shortened by 2 bases and J by 8 bases, with 13 bases between the two germline ends. Germline assignment: CDR1 SEHNR and CDR2 FQNEAQ (reference sequence). The CDR3 runs 14 residues. The CDR3 region is CASSLTTDGDEQFF. The CDR3 DNA reads TGTGCCAGCAGCTTAACCACGGACGGGGATGAGCAGTTCTTC.

The CDR3 here is CASSLSPNSPLHF. CDR3 bases: TGTGCCAGCAGCTTAAGCCCCAATTCACCCCTCCACTTT. V and J are TRBV7-8 and TRBJ1-6; no clear D gene. Germline values: CDR1 SGHVS, CDR2 FQNEAQ. This CDR3 has 13 residues. Trimming shortened V by 2 bases and J by 7 bases, and 6 bases separated the two germline ends.

This clone was seen only a few times. The V and J genes are TRBV19 and TRBJ1-2; possible D gene TRBD1, 6 bases. CDR3 size: 16 residues. Germline CDR1 LNHDA, CDR2 SQIVND (reference sequence). Trimming removed 1 base from V and 1 base from J, with 13 bases in between. The DNA of the CDR3 is TGTGCCAGTAGTATAGTTTCCCAGGGGAATAACTATGGCTACACCTTC. Its protein is CASSIVSQGNNYGYTF.

V usage is TRBV27 and J usage is TRBJ2-1, with 10 positions matching TRBD2. CDR3 length: 16 amino acids. The V gene's germline CDR1 is MNHEY and CDR2 SMNVEV (reference sequence). Trimming removed 5 bases from V and 3 bases from J; junction bases left unmatched: 7. The CDR3 sequence is CASSLQREGNYNEQFF. CDR3 nucleotide sequence: TGTGCCAGCAGTCTACAGCGGGAGGGCAACTACAATGAGCAGTTCTTC.

CDR3 residues: CASSMGRLGNQPQHF. The CDR3 nucleotides read TGTGCCAGTAGTATGGGGCGTCTAGGTAATCAGCCCCAGCATTTT. J is TRBJ1-5 and V is TRBV19, with D perhaps matching TRBD1 (5 bases). Trimming removed 3 bases from V and 4 bases from J, with 13 bases in between. Germline V gives CDR1 LNHDA, CDR2 SQIVND (reference sequence). The CDR3 is made up of 15 amino acids. The full variable domain, its missing parts supplied by reference TRBV19 and TRBJ1-5, is DGGITQSPKYLFRKEGQNVTLSCEQNLNHDAMYWYRQDPGQGLRLIYYSQIVNDFQKGDIAEGYSVSREKKESFPLTVTSAQKNPTAFYLCASSMGRLGNQPQHFGDGTRLSIL.

V gene TRBV7-2 combines with J gene TRBJ2-1; 7 bases agree with TRBD2. J lost 4 bases, V lost 7 bases, and 7 bases had no gene match. This CDR3 is 14 amino acids long. The germline CDR1 and CDR2 sequences are SGHTA and FQGNSA. The CDR3 sequence: CASTHQAGYNEQFF. The DNA of the CDR3 is TGTGCCAGCACCCACCAAGCGGGGTACAATGAGCAGTTCTTC.

The J gene is TRBJ2-7, the V gene TRBV7-9, with 7 bases matching TRBD1. V shed 5 bases, J shed 0 bases, and the junction held 10 bases outside the gene matches. CDR3 size: 16 residues. CDR1 and CDR2 from the germline V gene are SEHNR and FQNEAQ (reference sequence). The CDR3 spells CASSPRGQLDSYEQYF. As DNA, the CDR3 is TGTGCCAGCAGCCCTAGGGGACAGCTGGACTCCTACGAGCAGTACTTC.

CDR3 residues: CASSRSEQGRQTQYF. The CDR3 DNA is TGTGCCAGCTCCCGGTCGGAACAGGGGCGACAGACCCAGTACTTC. The chain is built from TRBV18 and TRBJ2-5; TRBD1 matches at 7 bases. Germline CDR1 and CDR2: KGHSH and LQKENI. There are 15 residues in the CDR3. Trimming removed 6 bases from V and 6 bases from J; junction bases left unmatched: 13.

The chain couples TRBV18 to TRBJ2-5; a weak D match, TRBD1 (5 bases). The CDR3 spans 14 residues. V lost 6 bases, J lost 5 bases, and 16 bases lay in between. Germline CDR1 KGHSH, CDR2 LQKENI. The CDR3 loop is CASSPRQGRETQYF. In DNA, the CDR3 is TGTGCCAGCTCCCCGAGGCAGGGCAGGGAGACCCAGTACTTC.

This clone has only one observation. V is TRBV24-1 and J is TRBJ1-2; D may be TRBD1 (5 bases). The germline V gene has CDR1 KGHDR and CDR2 SFDVKD. The CDR3 covers 14 residues. Between the trimmed V and J ends, which lost 3 bases and 3 bases, there was a span of 10 bases. The CDR3 protein is CATSDPGTHYGYTF. As DNA, the CDR3 is TGTGCCACCAGTGATCCCGGGACTCACTATGGCTACACCTTC.

V is TRBV6-2 or TRBV6-3 and J is TRBJ1-4; D is possibly TRBD1 (5 bases). The V and J ends lost 6 bases and 7 bases respectively, with 21 bases between them. Germline V lookup: CDR1 MNHEY, CDR2 SVGEGT. The CDR3 is made up of 16 amino acids. The CDR3 spells CASSIAHGRGIEKLFF. CDR3 sequence (DNA): TGTGCCAGCAGCATCGCCCACGGCCGGGGGATTGAAAAACTGTTTTTT.

This clone was seen once. V is TRBV6-5 and J is TRBJ2-5; the match to TRBD2 covers 11 bases. The ends lost 6 bases at V and 5 bases at J; junction bases unmatched: 5. Germline V gene data show CDR1 as MNHEY and CDR2 as SVGAGI. The CDR3 totals 14 residues. Here the CDR3 reads CASRTLAGGETQYF. The CDR3 nucleotides read TGTGCCAGCAGGACCCTAGCGGGGGGCGAGACCCAGTACTTC.

J is TRBJ2-7 and V is TRBV29-1; TRBD2 matches at 7 bases. Trimming removed 3 bases from V and 4 bases from J; junction bases left unmatched: 9. The germline gives CDR1 SQVTM, CDR2 ANQGSEA. The CDR3 loop spans 14 amino acids. This chain's CDR3 is CSVEAGAGSYEQYF. CDR3 in DNA: TGCAGCGTTGAGGCGGGAGCGGGGTCTTACGAGCAGTACTTC.

The chain employs TRBV3-1 (or the pseudogene TRBV3-2) and TRBJ1-1, with a weak D call TRBD1 (5 bases). Germline V gene data show CDR1 as LGHDT and CDR2 as YNNKEL (reference sequence). V was pared by 0 bases and J by 5 bases, with 10 bases between. The CDR3 contains 14 residues. CDR3 residues: CASSQEAGVTEAFF. Written as DNA, the CDR3 is TGTGCCAGCAGCCAAGAAGCGGGGGTGACTGAAGCTTTCTTT.

J is TRBJ2-7 and V is TRBV28; 10 nucleotides agree with TRBD2. CDR3 size: 14 residues. V lost 7 bases to trimming and J lost 5 bases; unmatched junction nucleotides: 8. In germline, CDR1 is MDHEN, CDR2 SYDVKM. The CDR3 loop is CASMASGRFDEQYF. The CDR3, as DNA: TGTGCCAGCATGGCTAGCGGGAGATTCGACGAGCAGTACTTC.

The V and J genes are TRBV5-1 and TRBJ2-1; 10 bases are a match to TRBD2. CDR3 length equals 16 residues. J gave up 3 bases and V 3 bases, and 6 bases lay outside the gene matches. In germline, CDR1 is SGHRS, CDR2 YFSETQ. The CDR3 loop is CASSSVLAGNYNEQFF. CDR3 sequence (DNA): TGCGCCAGCAGCTCCGTACTAGCGGGGAACTACAATGAGCAGTTCTTC.

The table lists this clone with a count of one. This chain uses TRBV7-9 with TRBJ2-7, with TRBD2 as a possible D gene (6 bases). V was pared by 5 bases and J by 6 bases, with 20 bases between. CDR3 size: 15 residues. In germline, CDR1 is SEHNR, CDR2 FQNEAQ (reference sequence). The DNA of the CDR3 is TGTGCCAGCAGCCCTTCCGGGACTTGGTTCGGCGAGCAGTACTTC. Protein: CASSPSGTWFGEQYF.

V is TRBV2 and J is TRBJ1-6, with D maybe TRBD1 (6 bases). Trimming left V 6 bases short and J 0 bases short, with 6 bases between. CDR1 is SNHLY and CDR2 is FYNNEI in the germline V gene. This CDR3 contains 14 residues. The CDR3: CASRDSSYNSPLHF. CDR3 in DNA: TGTGCCAGCAGGGACAGCTCCTATAATTCACCCCTCCACTTT.

In nucleotides, the CDR3 is TGTGCCTGGAGTGTTAATAACTATGGCTACACCTTC. Translating gives CAWSVNNYGYTF. The chain links TRBV30 to TRBJ1-2, with unresolved D. Between the trimmed V and J ends, which lost 0 bases and 1 base, there was a span of 3 bases. The CDR3 has 12 amino acids. CDR1 GTSNPN and CDR2 SVGIG come from the germline V gene (reference sequence).